This record concerns one T cell receptor (beta chain) sequence. This clone was seen a single time. Its antigen remains undetermined. Base qualities are not provided; no much larger clone lies one nucleotide away. The CDR3 has 16 amino acids, counting the end cysteine and phenylalanine. The DNA shown is the 48-base CDR3, in frame from base 1. The germline V gene yields MGHRA for CDR1 and YSYEKL for CDR2. V is cut back by 1 base and J by 8 bases, with 4 bases in the junction unmatched. The record originates from a study of beta chain features in type 1 diabetes (dated by TCRdb to 2017 to 2018). For context, the study as a whole: Mean age, gender distribution, total cell number and subset yield were not different between patients and healthy donors. A total of about 110,000,000 sorted cells were examined across all samples, and a strong correlation was observed between cell number per subset and RNA yield. The study compared TCRB repertoires of sorted circulating CD4+ T cell subsets between recently diagnosed type 1 diabetes patients and matched healthy donors. Naive and central memory subsets were obtained from all 30 or so donors, but regulatory and stem cell-like memory subsets were isolated from only 8 patients and roughly eight healthy donors. General study outcomes and caveats: PCR may preferentially amplify shorter templates, but because patient and control samples were amplified and corrected together, any resulting skew would affect both groups equally. Because small numbers of individuals were included in the HLA sub-analyses, any influence of HLA type on TCRB rearrangement was left unresolved. Naive, central memory and regulatory TCRB repertoires appeared to be more similar among patients than among healthy donors. At VDJ recombination sites, patients with type 1 diabetes made fewer insertions and deleted more nucleotides, a pattern implying thymic rearrangement abnormalities. Sequencing cDNA rather than genomic DNA could over-represent highly expressing activated cells, although activation and CD3 levels did not differ between groups. Type 1 diabetes patients showed a moderate but significant shortening of TCRB CDR3 length in all four CD4+ subsets.

The entire isolated RNA was reverse transcribed using the High Capacity cDNA Reverse Transcription Kit, and thus expressed TCRB transcripts were sequenced. Deep immunoSEQ sequencing was applied to naive, central memory and regulatory T cell samples, giving an average of roughly 3.5 million total reads per sample. Sorted cells were lysed in RLT buffer, and RNA was extracted using DNase-treated RNeasy Micro or Mini kits according to cell number. To prevent cross-contamination, each cell subset was processed individually, whereas patient and healthy donor samples were processed jointly. TCRB sequences were amplified from cDNA with the immunoSEQ multiplex PCR, producing 87-bp fragments spanning the CDR3 region. Amplicons were sequenced on the Illumina HiSeq platform. Turning to the authors' computational methods: PCR bias was corrected computationally using synthetic template baselines, and reads within Hamming distance 2 were collapsed, with unmergeable singletons discarded. Reads were aligned to IMGT to assign V, D and J genes, CDR3 length, and insertions or deletions at six rearrangement sites. Clonotype counts were normalized to sorted cell number within each subset before computing true diversity and Gini coefficients with the tcR R package. Repertoire sharing was quantified using the overlap coefficient calculated on TCRB nucleotide sequences. As a proxy for the pre-selection repertoire, out-of-frame TCRB sequences from naive cells were analyzed. TCRdb obtained this table from immuneACCESS and retained in-frame rearrangements with V and J assigned. These tables miss some clones; where compared with another copy, unresolved V genes account for less than half of the shortfall, and the remainder is unexplained. The D gene and trimming were derived from the DNA, and the V and J assignments and clone size from that table. Present in this sample are 350,000 to 450,000 clones, more than 12% of which were seen just once. More than 0.015% of the sample is in the top ten clones.

From each donor, a single peripheral blood sample of 100 to 150 mL on average was drawn into heparinised tubes. A BD FACSAria II was used to sort naive, central memory, regulatory and stem cell-like memory CD4+ T cells with a panel that included CD45RO, CCR7, CD25, CD127, CD95 and CD27. Purity was above 95% for every sorted population. Right away, PBMCs were isolated by Lymphoprep density gradient centrifugation and were stained directly, with no culture step. Samples were stained and sorted in pairs, with one healthy donor and one patient per experiment, so that batch effects were minimized. This receptor was taken from a woman younger than 30 in good health. The chain is made from TRBV4-1 and TRBJ2-1, with 14 central nucleotides matching TRBD2. The specimen sequenced was naive CD4+ T cells from blood. The sample's cell subset or site, from its label and the paper: true naive CD4+ T cells. The CDR3: CASSQVTSGRVYEQFF. The nucleotide sequence reads TGCGCCAGCAGCCAAGTGACTAGCGGGAGGGTCTATGAGCAGTTCTTC.